Each of the 15 T cell receptor beta chains below was sequenced from the same sample in a study of shared clonotypes between healthy human individuals. The method was immunoSEQ multiplex PCR; TCRdb's version includes in-frame clones alone and lacks a portion of them. The sample has a few million clones, 85% to 95% seen once; the top ten hold 0.11% to 0.15%. Sequencing was done on a sample of naive CD4+ T cells sorted from blood. The subset here: CD45RA+ positively selected. The origin of the receptors is a young man in good health.

V gene TRBV5-1 combines with J gene TRBJ1-6; the D is unclear. The CDR3 consists of 20 residues. Per germline, CDR1 SGHRS and CDR2 YFSETQ. V was clipped by 0 bases and J by 5 bases, with 24 bases between them. The CDR3 loop reads CASSLDGESVDSRHNSPLHF. The CDR3 DNA reads as TGCGCCAGCAGCTTGGATGGAGAGTCCGTCGATTCGAGACATAATTCACCCCTCCACTTT. The variable domain in full, with the rest retrieved from reference TRBV5-1 and TRBJ1-6, is KAGVTQTPRYLIKTRGQQVTLSCSPISGHRSVSWYQQTPGQGLQFLFEYFSETQRNKGNFPGRFSGRQFSNSRSEMNVSTLELGDSALYLCASSLDGESVDSRHNSPLHFGNGTRLTVT.

V gene TRBV2 combines with J gene TRBJ1-6, with D possibly TRBD1 on 5 matching bases. Germline CDR1 is SNHLY and CDR2 is FYNNEI. With 5 bases removed from V and 8 bases from J, the gap between germline ends came to 13 bases. The CDR3 has 14 residues. Here the CDR3 reads CASSRGVAYSPLHF. CDR3 DNA sequence: TGTGCCAGCAGTCGGGGGGTCGCATATTCACCCCTCCACTTT. The full variable domain, completed using reference TRBV2 and TRBJ1-6, is EPEVTQTPSHQVTQMGQEVILRCVPISNHLYFYWYRQILGQKVEFLVSFYNNEISEKSEIFDDQFSVERPDGSNFTLKIRSTKLEDSAMYFCASSRGVAYSPLHFGNGTRLTVT.

Note on this clone: The junction does not match germline at one end; this may be a read error. The V call is TRBV5-6, the J call TRBJ2-7; TRBD2 matches at 10 bases. The CDR3 totals 17 residues. Germline V gene data show CDR1 as SGHDT and CDR2 as YYEEEE. In DNA form, the CDR3 reads TGTGCCAGCAGTTTGGGGGGGCTAGCGGGAGCGGGCTACGAGCAGTACTTC. Residues: CASSLGGLAGAGYEQYF.

CDR3 sequence (DNA): TGTGCCAGCAGCCCAGGACAGGGTCCCCTTTCACCCCTCCACTTT. This gives the protein CASSPGQGPLSPLHF. The V call is TRBV28, the J call TRBJ1-6; 8 bases align to TRBD1. CDR3 length: 15 residues. The germline gives CDR1 MDHEN, CDR2 SYDVKM. V shed 6 bases, J shed 9 bases, and the junction held 10 bases outside the gene matches.

This chain uses TRBV5-4 with TRBJ2-1; 13 bases line up with TRBD2. The CDR3 consists of 17 residues. Germline V gene data show CDR1 as SGHNT and CDR2 as YYREEE (reference sequence). Trimming removed 4 bases from V and 7 bases from J; junction bases left unmatched: 11. The CDR3 DNA is TGTGCCAGCAGCCCATACGGACTAGCGGGAGTCAGGAATGAGCAGTTCTTC. Translation gives CASSPYGLAGVRNEQFF.

V and J are TRBV2 and TRBJ1-6; possibly TRBD1 for D (5 bases). The CDR3 is made up of 14 amino acids. Deletions cut 7 bases from V and 7 bases from J, with 14 bases between. Germline CDR1 and CDR2: SNHLY and FYNNEI. The CDR3 here is CASTAGTVNSPLHF. CDR3 DNA sequence: TGTGCCAGCACCGCCGGGACGGTGAATTCACCCCTCCACTTT.

The rearrangement links TRBV9 to TRBJ1-2; TRBD1 matches at 10 bases. V dropped 0 bases and J dropped 8; count of bases not matched to a gene: 4. Germline V gives CDR1 SGDLS, CDR2 YYNGEE. This CDR3 contains 14 residues. The CDR3 sequence: CASSVGGQGPGYTF. The CDR3 DNA follows: TGTGCCAGCAGCGTAGGGGGACAGGGGCCCGGCTACACCTTC.

This chain uses TRBV28 with TRBJ1-2; no reliable D call. The ends were cut back, 5 bases at V and 5 bases at J, with 12 bases in the middle. The germline V gene has CDR1 MDHEN and CDR2 SYDVKM. There are 13 residues in the CDR3. The CDR3 here is CASSPRSQYGYTF. The DNA of the CDR3 is TGTGCCAGCAGTCCGCGGTCCCAGTATGGCTACACCTTC.

The chain employs TRBV2 and TRBJ2-6; D might be TRBD1 (5 bases). Germline V gene sequence: CDR1 SNHLY, CDR2 FYNNEI. The CDR3 is made up of 16 amino acids. With 10 bases removed from V and 0 bases from J, the gap between germline ends came to 16 bases. CDR3 sequence (DNA): TGTGCCACCCAGGGTCGACAAATCTCTGGGGCCAACGTCCTGACTTTC. This gives the protein CATQGRQISGANVLTF.

CDR3 nucleotides: TGTGCCAGCAGCTTGGGGCAGACCCCAGAGACCCAGTACTTC. Its translation is CASSLGQTPETQYF. The J gene is TRBJ2-5, the V gene TRBV5-6; D is ambiguous. Germline lookup yields CDR1 SGHDT and CDR2 YYEEEE. The CDR3 has 14 amino acids. Trimming took 0 bases from V and 4 from J, leaving 10 bases between them.

The chain employs TRBV29-1 and TRBJ2-5, with D tentatively TRBD1 or TRBD2 (5 bases each). Germline CDR1 SQVTM, CDR2 ANQGSEA. V dropped 5 bases and J dropped 0 bases, with 7 bases sitting between them. The CDR3 length is 12 residues. In nucleotides, the CDR3 is TGCAGCGTTTGGGGGAACCAAGAGACCCAGTACTTC. Translating gives CSVWGNQETQYF.

The rearrangement uses TRBV5-1 and TRBJ2-5; the match to TRBD2 covers 12 bases. CDR1 and CDR2 (germline): SGHRS, YFSETQ. V was clipped by 0 bases and J by 1 base; unmatched bases: 4. The length of the CDR3 is 17 residues. CDR3 region: CASSLEPSGGAQETQYF. The CDR3, as DNA: TGCGCCAGCAGCTTGGAACCTAGCGGGGGGGCCCAAGAGACCCAGTACTTC.

This rearrangement joins TRBV7-8 to TRBJ2-1; the match to TRBD2 covers 13 bases. Germline lookup yields CDR1 SGHVS and CDR2 FQNEAQ. CDR3 length equals 16 residues. Unmatched junction bases numbered 6, after V lost 5 bases and J lost 5 bases. CDR3 in DNA: TGTGCCAGCAGCACGGGACTAGCGGGGTCTAACAATGAGCAGTTCTTC. Its protein is CASSTGLAGSNNEQFF.

The chain recombines TRBV18 with TRBJ2-5; the match to TRBD2 covers 9 bases. Germline CDR1 is KGHSH and CDR2 is LQKENI. The CDR3 sequence is 14 residues long. With 5 bases clipped from V and 5 bases from J, the junction kept 6 bases outside the gene matches. This CDR3 is CASSGSGRRETQYF. DNA of the CDR3: TGTGCCAGCTCAGGCAGCGGGAGGCGGGAGACCCAGTACTTC.

The genes are TRBV5-1 and TRBJ1-1; D possibly corresponds to TRBD1 (5 bases). The CDR3 sequence is 16 residues long. Trimming removed 0 bases at V and 2 bases at J, with 14 bases between. The germline CDR1 and CDR2 sequences are SGHRS and YFSETQ. The CDR3 DNA reads TGCGCCAGCAGCTTGGGGGGACGGGAAATAAACACTGAAGCTTTCTTT. It encodes CASSLGGREINTEAFF.